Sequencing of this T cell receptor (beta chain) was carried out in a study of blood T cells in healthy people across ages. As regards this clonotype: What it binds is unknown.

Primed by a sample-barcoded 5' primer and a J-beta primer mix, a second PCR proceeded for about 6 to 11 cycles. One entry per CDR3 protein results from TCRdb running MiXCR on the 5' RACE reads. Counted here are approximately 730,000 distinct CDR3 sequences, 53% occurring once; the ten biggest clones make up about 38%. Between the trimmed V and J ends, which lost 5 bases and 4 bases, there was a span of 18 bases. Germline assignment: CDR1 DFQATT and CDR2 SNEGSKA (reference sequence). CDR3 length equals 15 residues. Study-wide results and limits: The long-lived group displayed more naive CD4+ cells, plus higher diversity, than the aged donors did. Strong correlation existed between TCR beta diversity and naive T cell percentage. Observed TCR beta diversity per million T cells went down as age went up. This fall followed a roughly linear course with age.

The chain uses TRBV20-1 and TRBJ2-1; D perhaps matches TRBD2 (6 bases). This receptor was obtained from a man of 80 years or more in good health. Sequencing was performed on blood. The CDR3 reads CSALPGTPGYNEQFF. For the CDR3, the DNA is TGCAGTGCTCTCCCCGGGACTCCCGGGTACAATGAGCAGTTCTTC.